The entry that follows covers one TCR beta chain sequence. The germline CDR1 and CDR2 sequences are LGHDT and YNNKEL (reference sequence). Trimming took 3 bases from V and 6 from J, leaving 5 bases between them. The CDR3 is made up of 11 amino acids. These data belong to a study of blood T cells in healthy people across ages. It was with a sample-barcoded 5' primer and a J-beta primer mix that a second PCR of about 7 to 12 cycles was run. TCRdb re-called the 5' RACE reads with MiXCR, one entry per CDR3 protein. Among about 1,500,000 distinct CDR3 sequences listed, around two fifths were seen once. The source material was blood. The chain links TRBV3-1 to TRBJ1-2; D gene unclear. This receptor was taken from a woman between 18 and 29 years old in good health. The CDR3 here is CASSQQDGYTF. Written as DNA, the CDR3 is TGTGCCAGCAGCCAGCAGGATGGCTACACCTTC. Full variable domain (rest looked up from reference TRBV3-1 and TRBJ1-2): DTAVSQTPKYLVTQMGNDKSIKCEQNLGHDTMYWYKQDSKKFLKIMFSYNNKELIINETVPNRFSPKSPDKAHLNLHINSLELGDSAVYFCASSQQDGYTFGSGTRLTVV.